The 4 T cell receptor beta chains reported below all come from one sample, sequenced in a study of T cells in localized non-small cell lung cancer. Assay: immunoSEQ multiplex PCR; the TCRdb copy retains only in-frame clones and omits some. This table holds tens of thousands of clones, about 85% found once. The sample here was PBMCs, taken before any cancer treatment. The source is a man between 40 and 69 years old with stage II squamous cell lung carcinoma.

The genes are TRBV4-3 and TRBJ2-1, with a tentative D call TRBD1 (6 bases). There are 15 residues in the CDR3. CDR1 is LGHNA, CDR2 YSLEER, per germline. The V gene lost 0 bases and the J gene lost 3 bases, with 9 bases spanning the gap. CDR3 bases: TGCGCCAGCAGCCAAGACAGGGGCGTCTACAATGAGCAGTTCTTC. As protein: CASSQDRGVYNEQFF.

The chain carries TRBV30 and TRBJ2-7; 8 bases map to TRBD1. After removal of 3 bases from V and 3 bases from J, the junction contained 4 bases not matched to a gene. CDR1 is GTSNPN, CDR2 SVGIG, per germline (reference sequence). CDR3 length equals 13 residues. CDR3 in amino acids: CAWSGQGGYEQYF. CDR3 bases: TGTGCCTGGAGCGGACAGGGTGGCTACGAGCAGTACTTC.

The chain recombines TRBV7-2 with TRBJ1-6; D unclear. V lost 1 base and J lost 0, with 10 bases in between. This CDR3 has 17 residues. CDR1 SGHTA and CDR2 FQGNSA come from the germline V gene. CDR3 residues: CASSLVLGISYNSPLHF. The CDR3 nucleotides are TGTGCCAGCAGCTTAGTACTGGGAATCTCCTATAATTCACCCCTCCACTTT.

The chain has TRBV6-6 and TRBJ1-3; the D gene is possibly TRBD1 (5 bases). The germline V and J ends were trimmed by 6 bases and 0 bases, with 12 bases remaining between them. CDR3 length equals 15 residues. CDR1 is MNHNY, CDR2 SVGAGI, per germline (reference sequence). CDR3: CASRIDSTSGNTIYF. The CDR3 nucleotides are TGTGCCAGCAGAATCGACAGCACCTCTGGAAACACCATATATTTT.